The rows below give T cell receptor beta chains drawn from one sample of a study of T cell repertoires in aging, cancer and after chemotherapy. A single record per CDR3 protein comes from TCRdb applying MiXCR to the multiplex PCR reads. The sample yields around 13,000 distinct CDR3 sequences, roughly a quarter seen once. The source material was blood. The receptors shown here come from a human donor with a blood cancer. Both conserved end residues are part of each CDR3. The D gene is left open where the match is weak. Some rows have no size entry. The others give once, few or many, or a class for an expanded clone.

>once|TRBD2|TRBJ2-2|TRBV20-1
TGCAGTGCTAGAGCTAGCGGGAACACCGGGGAGCTGTTTTTT
CSARASGNTGELFF
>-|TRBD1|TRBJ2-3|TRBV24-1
TGTGCCACCACAGGACAGGGCACAGATACGCAGTATTTT
CATTGQGTDTQYF
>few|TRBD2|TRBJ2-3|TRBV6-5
TGTGCCAGCAGTACCGGACTAGCCCCCACAGATACGCAGTATTTT
CASSTGLAPTDTQYF
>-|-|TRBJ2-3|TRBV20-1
TGCAGTGCTAGAGATTCCGGAGCGGCTAGCACAGATACGCAGTATTTT
CSARDSGAASTDTQYF
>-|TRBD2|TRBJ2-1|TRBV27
TGTGCCAGCAACGTGGTAGCGGGAAACTACAATGAGCAGTTCTTC
CASNVVAGNYNEQFF
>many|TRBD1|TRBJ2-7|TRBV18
TGTGCCAGCTCACCAGGACAGGTCTACGAGCAGTACTTC
CASSPGQVYEQYF
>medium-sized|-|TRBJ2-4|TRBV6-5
TGTGCCAGCAGTTACTCGGGGTTGGGGGAAAACATTCAGTACTTC
CASSYSGLGENIQYF
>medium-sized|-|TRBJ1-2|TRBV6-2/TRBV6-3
TGTGCCAGCAGTTGGGCCGGGGCGGTCTATGGCTACACCTTC
CASSWAGAVYGYTF
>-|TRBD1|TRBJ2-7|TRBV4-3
TGCGCCAGCAGCCAAGAGAAACAGGGGGCGTACGAGCAGTACTTC
CASSQEKQGAYEQYF
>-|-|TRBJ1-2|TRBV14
TGTGCCAGCAGCCACCCGGGCCCTGGGGACATGGGGGAGTTGCCGGCCTACTATGGCTACACCTTC
CASSHPGPGDMGELPAYYGYTF